This T cell receptor beta chain was identified in a study of technical replicates of blood from four donors. Trimming took 3 bases from V and 4 from J, leaving 17 bases between them. Germline V CDR1 and CDR2: KGHSH, LQKENI. The CDR3 has 16 residues. Measured with immunoSEQ multiplex PCR; TCRdb has only the in-frame clones, and not every one. The repertoire holds 50,000 or so clones, with roughly 90% as singletons. The chain is built from TRBV18 and TRBJ2-3; D gene unclear. This receptor was taken from a human donor in good health. Some clones in this sample may be carry-over from other donors' samples. The specimen was PBMCs. CDR3 DNA: TGTGCCAGCTCACCCCCCGTAGTTCGCGTATCAGATACGCAGTATTTT. Amino acid sequence: CASSPPVVRVSDTQYF.